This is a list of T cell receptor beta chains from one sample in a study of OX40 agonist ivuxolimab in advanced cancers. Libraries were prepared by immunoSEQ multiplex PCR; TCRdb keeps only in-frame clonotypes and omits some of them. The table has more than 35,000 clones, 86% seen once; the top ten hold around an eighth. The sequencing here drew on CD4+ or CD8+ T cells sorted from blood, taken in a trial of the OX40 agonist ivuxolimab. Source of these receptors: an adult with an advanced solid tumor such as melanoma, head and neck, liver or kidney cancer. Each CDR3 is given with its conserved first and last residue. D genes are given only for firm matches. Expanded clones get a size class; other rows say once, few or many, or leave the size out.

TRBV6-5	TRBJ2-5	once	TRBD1	CASSRDRGSRETQYF	TGTGCCAGCAGTCGGGACAGGGGGTCGAGAGAGACCCAGTACTTC
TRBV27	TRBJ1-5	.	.	CASSLMSNQPQHF	TGTGCCAGCAGTTTGATGAGCAATCAGCCCCAGCATTTT
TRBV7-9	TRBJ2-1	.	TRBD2	CASSSKTGLASNEQFF	TGTGCCAGCAGCTCGAAGACGGGACTAGCTTCCAATGAGCAGTTCTTC
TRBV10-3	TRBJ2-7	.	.	CAAGQSYEQYF	TGTGCCGCCGGACAGTCCTACGAGCAGTACTTC
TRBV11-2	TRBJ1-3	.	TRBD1	CASSLNRRDRGGSGNTIYF	TGTGCCAGCAGCTTAAACCGACGGGACAGGGGTGGATCTGGAAACACCATATATTTT
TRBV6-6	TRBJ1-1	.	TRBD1	CASSPRQGAHTEAFF	TGTGCCAGCAGCCCGAGACAGGGGGCTCATACTGAAGCTTTCTTT
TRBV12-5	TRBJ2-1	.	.	CASGFRENEQFF	TGTGCTAGTGGTTTTCGGGAGAATGAGCAGTTCTTC
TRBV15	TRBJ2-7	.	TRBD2	CATSPGRAEQYF	TGTGCCACCAGCCCGGGGAGGGCCGAGCAGTACTTC
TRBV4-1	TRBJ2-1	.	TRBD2	CASSQVASGSNEQFF	TGCGCCAGCAGCCAAGTGGCTAGCGGGAGCAATGAGCAGTTCTTC
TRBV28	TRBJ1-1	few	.	CASSLMGGVGYTEAFF	TGTGCCAGCAGTTTAATGGGGGGCGTGGGGTACACTGAAGCTTTCTTT
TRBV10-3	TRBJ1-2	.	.	CAISESGSNYGYTF	TGTGCCATCAGTGAGTCAGGATCTAACTATGGCTACACCTTC
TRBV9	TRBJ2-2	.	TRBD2	CASSRTSGANTGELFF	TGTGCCAGCAGCCGGACTAGCGGGGCGAACACCGGGGAGCTGTTTTTT
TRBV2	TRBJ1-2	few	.	CASSGRQARGYTF	TGTGCCAGCAGTGGAAGACAGGCACGAGGCTACACCTTC
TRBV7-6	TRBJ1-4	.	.	CASSSLFGATNEKLFF	TGTGCCAGCAGCTCCTTGTTTGGTGCAACTAATGAAAAACTGTTTTTT
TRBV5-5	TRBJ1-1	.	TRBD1	CASSLGQGVRFEVNTEAFF	TGTGCCAGCAGCCTCGGACAGGGGGTGAGGTTTGAGGTCAACACTGAAGCTTTCTTT
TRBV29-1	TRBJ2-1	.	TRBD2	CSVEDTSVALTGYNEQFF	TGCAGCGTTGAAGATACTAGCGTAGCCTTGACGGGTTACAATGAGCAGTTCTTC
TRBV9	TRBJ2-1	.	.	CASSVENSYNEQFF	TGTGCCAGCAGCGTAGAGAACAGTTACAATGAGCAGTTCTTC
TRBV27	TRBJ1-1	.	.	CASRQQGRNTEAFF	TGTGCCAGCAGGCAGCAGGGCCGGAACACTGAAGCTTTCTTT
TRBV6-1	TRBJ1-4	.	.	CASSEEGDEKLFF	TGTGCCAGCAGTGAAGAAGGAGATGAAAAACTGTTTTTT
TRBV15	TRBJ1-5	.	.	CATSREGLGQPQHF	TGTGCCACCAGCAGAGAGGGTTTGGGGCAGCCCCAGCATTTT
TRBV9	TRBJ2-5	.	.	CASSTDGQKQETQYF	TGTGCCAGCAGCACCGACGGACAGAAACAAGAGACCCAGTACTTC
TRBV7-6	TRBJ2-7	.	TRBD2	CASSLALAGVSYEQYF	TGTGCCAGCAGCTTAGCGCTAGCGGGAGTATCCTACGAGCAGTACTTC
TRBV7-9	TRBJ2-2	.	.	CASSLPQGDTGELFF	TGTGCCAGCAGCCTCCCCCAGGGAGACACCGGGGAGCTGTTTTTT
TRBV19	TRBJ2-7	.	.	CASSFGGYEQYF	TGTGCCAGTAGCTTCGGGGGCTACGAGCAGTACTTC
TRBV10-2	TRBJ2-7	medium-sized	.	CASSERGEQYF	TGCGCCAGCAGTGAACGGGGAGAGCAGTACTTC
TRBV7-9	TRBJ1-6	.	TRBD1	CASSSPRQGLGSPLHF	TGTGCCAGCAGCTCACCACGACAGGGTTTAGGGTCACCCCTCCACTTT
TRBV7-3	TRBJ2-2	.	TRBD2	CASSLTAPSSGAFTGELFF	TGTGCCAGCAGCTTAACGGCCCCTTCTAGCGGGGCGTTCACCGGGGAGCTGTTTTTT
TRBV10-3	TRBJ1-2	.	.	CASLGQSYGYTF	TGTGCCAGTCTGGGACAAAGCTATGGCTACACCTTC
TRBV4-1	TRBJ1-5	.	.	CASSHPGQNNQPQHF	TGCGCCAGCAGCCATCCCGGACAGAATAATCAGCCCCAGCATTTT
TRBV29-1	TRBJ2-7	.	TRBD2	CSVEPYLAAKPYEQYF	TGCAGCGTTGAGCCCTATCTAGCGGCGAAACCCTACGAGCAGTACTTC
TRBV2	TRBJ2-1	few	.	CASIKSASEDNEQFF	TGTGCCAGCATCAAGTCGGCTAGCGAGGACAATGAGCAGTTCTTC
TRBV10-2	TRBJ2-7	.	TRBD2	CASSVQRGISYEQYF	TGCGCCAGCAGTGTTCAGCGGGGGATCTCCTACGAGCAGTACTTC
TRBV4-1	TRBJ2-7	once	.	CASSQGSSYEQYF	TGCGCCAGCAGCCAAGGTTCCAGCTACGAGCAGTACTTC
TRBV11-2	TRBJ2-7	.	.	CASSLGETYEQYF	TGTGCCAGCAGCTTAGGGGAAACCTACGAGCAGTACTTC
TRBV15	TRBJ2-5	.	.	CATGLEETQYF	TGTGCAACCGGTCTGGAAGAGACCCAGTACTTC
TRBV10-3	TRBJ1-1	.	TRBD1	CAISDRDRGLETEAFF	TGTGCCATCAGCGACCGGGACAGGGGGTTGGAAACTGAAGCTTTCTTT
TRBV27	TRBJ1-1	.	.	CASSLRGTQRTDTEAFF	TGTGCCAGCAGTTTGAGGGGGACACAAAGGACGGACACTGAAGCTTTCTTT
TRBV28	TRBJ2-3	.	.	CASSSNARRSRVPDTQYF	TGTGCCAGCAGTTCAAATGCCCGCAGGTCTCGGGTCCCAGATACGCAGTATTTT
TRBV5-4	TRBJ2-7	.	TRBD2	CASSLGSGTSSYEQYF	TGTGCCAGCAGCTTGGGTAGCGGGACAAGCTCCTACGAGCAGTACTTC
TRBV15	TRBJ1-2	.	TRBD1	CATSRDGQGNGYTF	TGTGCCACCAGCAGAGATGGACAGGGTAACGGCTACACCTTC
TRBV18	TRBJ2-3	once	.	CASSATSGRGDTQYF	TGTGCCAGCTCAGCCACCTCAGGGCGTGGCGATACGCAGTATTTT
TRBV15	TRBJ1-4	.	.	CATSRTVWTNEKLFF	TGTGCCACCAGCAGGACGGTTTGGACTAATGAAAAACTGTTTTTT
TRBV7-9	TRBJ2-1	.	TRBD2	CASSSGLKGEQFF	TGTGCCAGCAGCTCGGGACTAAAGGGTGAGCAGTTCTTC
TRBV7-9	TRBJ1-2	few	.	CASIGQGYGYTF	TGTGCCAGCATAGGCCAGGGCTATGGCTACACCTTC
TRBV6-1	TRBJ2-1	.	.	CASRTGVYNEQFF	TGTGCCAGCAGGACGGGCGTATACAATGAGCAGTTCTTC
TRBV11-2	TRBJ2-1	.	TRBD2	CASSPWGLAGASGGEQFF	TGTGCCAGCAGCCCCTGGGGACTAGCGGGAGCTTCAGGGGGTGAGCAGTTCTTC
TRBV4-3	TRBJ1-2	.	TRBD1	CASSQSAGTALYGYTF	TGCGCCAGCAGCCAATCGGCCGGGACAGCCCTTTATGGCTACACCTTC
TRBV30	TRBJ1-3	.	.	CAWSHFSGNTIYF	TGTGCCTGGAGCCATTTCTCTGGAAACACCATATATTTT
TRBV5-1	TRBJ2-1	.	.	CASSFRSGSSYNEQFF	TGCGCCAGCAGCTTTCGGTCCGGGAGCTCCTACAATGAGCAGTTCTTC
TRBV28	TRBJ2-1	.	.	CASSPWGGDTEQFF	TGTGCCAGCAGTCCCTGGGGGGGGGACACTGAGCAGTTCTTC
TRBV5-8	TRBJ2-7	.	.	CASSLNRYEQYF	TGTGCCAGCAGCTTGAACAGGTACGAGCAGTACTTC
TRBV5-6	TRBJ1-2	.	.	CASSLGTGYGYTF	TGTGCCAGCAGCTTGGGAACAGGGTATGGCTACACCTTC
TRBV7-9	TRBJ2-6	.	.	CASSLGRDGLTF	TGTGCCAGCAGCTTAGGAAGGGACGGTCTGACTTTC